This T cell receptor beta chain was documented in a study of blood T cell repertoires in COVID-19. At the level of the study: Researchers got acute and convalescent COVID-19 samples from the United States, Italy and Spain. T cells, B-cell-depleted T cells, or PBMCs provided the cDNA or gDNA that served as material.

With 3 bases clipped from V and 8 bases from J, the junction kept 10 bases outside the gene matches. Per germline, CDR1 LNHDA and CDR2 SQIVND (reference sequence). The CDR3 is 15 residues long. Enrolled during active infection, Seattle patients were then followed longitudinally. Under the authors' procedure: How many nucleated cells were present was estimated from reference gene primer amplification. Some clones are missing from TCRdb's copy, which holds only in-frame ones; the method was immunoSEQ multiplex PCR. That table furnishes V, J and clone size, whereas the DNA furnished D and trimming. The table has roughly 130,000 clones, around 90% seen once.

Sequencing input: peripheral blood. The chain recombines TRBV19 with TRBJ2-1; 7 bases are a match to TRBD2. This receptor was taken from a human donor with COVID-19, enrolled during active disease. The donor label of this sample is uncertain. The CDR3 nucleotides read TGTGCCAGTAGTATGGAGACTAGCCTAGATGATGAGCAGTTCTTC. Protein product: CASSMETSLDDEQFF.